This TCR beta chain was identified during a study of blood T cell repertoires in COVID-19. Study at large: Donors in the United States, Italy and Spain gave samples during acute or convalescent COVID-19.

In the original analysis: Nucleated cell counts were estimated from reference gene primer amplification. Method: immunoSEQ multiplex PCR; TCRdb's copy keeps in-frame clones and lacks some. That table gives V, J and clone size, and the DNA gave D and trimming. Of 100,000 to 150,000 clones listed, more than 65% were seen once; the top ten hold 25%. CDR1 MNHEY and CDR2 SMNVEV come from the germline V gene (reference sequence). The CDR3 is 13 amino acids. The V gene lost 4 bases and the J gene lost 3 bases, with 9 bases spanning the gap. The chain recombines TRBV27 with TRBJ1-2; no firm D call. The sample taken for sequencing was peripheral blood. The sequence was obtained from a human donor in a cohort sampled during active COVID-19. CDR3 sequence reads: CASSSNSYYGYTF. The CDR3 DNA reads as TGTGCCAGCAGTTCAAACTCCTACTATGGCTACACCTTC.